One sample yielded the 31 T cell receptor beta chains listed below, sequenced in a study of T cell clonality in common variable immunodeficiency. Whole-study results and caveats: Reportedly, TCR beta sequences from common variable immunodeficiency showed fewer deletions and N-nucleotide insertions.

Their target antigens are unknown. Only in-frame clones appear in the TCRdb table, and some are missing; sequencing was by immunoSEQ multiplex PCR. Sampling found about 34,000 clones, none seen once. The source material was peripheral blood mononuclear cells. These TCRs come from a human donor with common variable immunodeficiency.

This clone was recorded many times. Coverage ceases 3 residues before the CDR3 finishes, and the germline J gene fills in the end. This chain links TRBV6-2 or TRBV6-3 with TRBJ2-7; 7 nucleotides line up with TRBD2. Germline CDR1 MNHEY, CDR2 SVGEGT. The CDR3 spans 14 residues. V lost 4 bases and J lost 1; bases outside the gene matches: 4. Partial CDR3 DNA: TGTGCCAGCAGTTTCTCGGGGGGTTCCTACGAG. This translates into CASSFSGGSYE. The entire CDR3 protein is CASSFSGGSYEQYF.

Notes on this clone: Sequencing ends 3 residues short of the CDR3 end; the germline J gene provides the rest. The chain combines TRBV7-9 with TRBJ2-3; 10 nucleotides line up with TRBD2. Germline-derived CDR1 and CDR2 are SEHNR and FQNEAQ (reference sequence). The CDR3 is 15 amino acids. With 6 bases clipped from V and 2 bases from J, the junction kept 5 bases outside the gene matches. The sequenced part of the CDR3 DNA is TGTGCCAGCAGTCGCGGGACTAGCGACACAGATACG. Protein: CASSRGTSDTDT. The full-length CDR3 reads as CASSRGTSDTDTQYF.

On this clone itself: The read ends 3 residues shy of where the CDR3 ends; the end is completed using the germline J gene. V usage is TRBV19 and J usage is TRBJ2-1; D perhaps matches TRBD2 (5 bases). The V gene's germline CDR1 is LNHDA and CDR2 SQIVND (reference sequence). The CDR3 sequence is 14 residues long. V lost 5 bases to trimming and J lost 9 bases, with 17 bases between them. This CDR3 is CASSPRTVVSEQFF. The DNA read from the CDR3 is TGTGCCAGTAGTCCCCGGACTGTCGTGTCTGAG.

To note about this clone: The read halts 3 residues ahead of the CDR3 end, with the missing end drawn from the germline J gene. This chain joins TRBV19 and TRBJ1-2; weak D call: TRBD1 (6 bases). With 11 bases removed from V and 2 bases from J, the gap between germline ends came to 15 bases. CDR1 is LNHDA, CDR2 SQIVND, per germline (reference sequence). There are 13 residues in the CDR3. CDR3 DNA, as far as it was read: TGTGCCGCGAAGGGGACATCCAACTATGGC. Protein: CAAKGTSNYG. The CDR3 as a whole reads CAAKGTSNYGYTF.

About this clone itself: The read ends 3 residues early relative to the CDR3; the germline J gene fills the gap. The V and J genes are TRBV5-1 and TRBJ2-2, with TRBD1 matching 10 bases. From germline, CDR1 is SGHRS and CDR2 YFSETQ. The junction had 6 bases not matched to a gene; V was cut back by 4 bases and J by 3 bases. This CDR3 is 16 amino acids long. The CDR3 spells CASSVTGGRDTGELFF. The covered CDR3 bases are TGCGCCAGCAGCGTGACAGGGGGCCGGGACACCGGGGAG.

This clone was seen at least ten times. The read terminates 3 residues before the CDR3 end, so the remaining end is supplied by the germline J gene. The gene calls are TRBV5-4 and TRBJ2-5, with 10 bases matching TRBD1. Trimming removed 4 bases from V and 5 bases from J; junction bases left unmatched: 11. CDR1 SGHNT and CDR2 YYREEE come from the germline V gene (reference sequence). The CDR3 runs 16 residues. CDR3 DNA, as far as it was read: TGTGCCAGCAGCATTATGACAGGGGGCTTCTCGGAGACC. Translation: CASSIMTGGFSET. The entire CDR3 is CASSIMTGGFSETQYF.

This clone was seen at least ten times. The read terminates 3 residues ahead of where the CDR3 ends, so the germline J gene completes it. This chain connects TRBV10-3 to TRBJ2-1; maybe TRBD2 (6 bases). CDR3 length: 17 residues. Looked up from germline, CDR1 is ENHRY and CDR2 is SYGVKD. V lost 2 bases, J lost 0 bases, and 14 bases lay in between. The CDR3 DNA, read in part, is TGTGCCATCAGTGAGCTACTAGCACCGAGCTCCTACAATGAG. Amino acids: CAISELLAPSSYNE. The whole CDR3 reads CAISELLAPSSYNEQFF.

This clone was recorded many times. Read data end 3 residues before the CDR3 end; the end is taken from the germline J gene. The V call is TRBV7-7, the J call TRBJ2-5; TRBD1 agrees at 9 bases. This CDR3 is built from 15 residues. V trimming: 3 bases; J trimming: 4 bases; junction bases outside the gene matches: 6. The germline V gene encodes CDR1 SSHAT and CDR2 FNYEAQ (reference sequence). This CDR3 reads CASSLGQGVRETQYF. The covered CDR3 bases are TGTGCCAGCAGCTTGGGACAGGGAGTTCGAGAGACC.

This clone was picked up many times. The part of the CDR3 DNA that was read is TGCGCCAGCAGCTTAGACGGGGGCTATGGC. This gives the protein CASSLDGGYG. The whole CDR3 sequence reads CASSLDGGYGYTF. The rearrangement joins TRBV5-1 to TRBJ1-2; tentative D call: TRBD1 (5 bases). The read gets to within 3 residues of the CDR3 end, and the germline J gene fills in the rest. Trimming removed 2 bases from V and 4 bases from J, with 9 bases in between. Per germline, CDR1 SGHRS and CDR2 YFSETQ. This CDR3 has 13 residues.

On this clone itself: From the germline J gene comes the end of the CDR3, since the read stops 3 residues before it. The chain carries TRBV18 and TRBJ1-2; D may be TRBD1 (6 bases). V dropped 3 bases and J dropped 5 bases, with 22 bases sitting between them. This CDR3 region has 17 residues. CDR1 KGHSH and CDR2 LQKENI come from the germline V gene. The part of the CDR3 DNA that was read is TGTGCCAGCTCACCGCTCGCGTCTCAGGGGCCCTTTTATGGC. This encodes CASSPLASQGPFYG. The entire CDR3 is CASSPLASQGPFYGYTF.

This clone was detected ten times or more. The DNA ends 3 residues before the CDR3 does, and the rest of the CDR3 is filled in from the germline J gene. The rearrangement joins TRBV28 to TRBJ1-1, with D possibly being TRBD1 (6 bases). Looked up from germline, CDR1 is MDHEN and CDR2 is SYDVKM. Between the trimmed V and J ends, which lost 7 bases and 0 bases, there was a span of 15 bases. The CDR3 is 15 amino acids. Partial CDR3 DNA: TGTGCCAGCATCCGATCGCCAGGGGTGAACACTGAA. Translation: CASIRSPGVNTE. The entire CDR3 reads CASIRSPGVNTEAFF.

This clone was observed many times. This CDR3 is CASSYWREGTGELFF. The CDR3 bases that were read are TGTGCCAGCAGTTACTGGCGGGAAGGAACCGGGGAG. The chain has TRBV6-2 or TRBV6-3 and TRBJ2-2; TRBD2 is a possible D gene (6 bases). The read falls 3 residues short of the CDR3 end, and the missing part is taken from the germline J gene. The CDR3 is made up of 15 amino acids. The V end lost 1 base, the J end lost 5 bases, and 11 bases lay between the germline ends. CDR1 and CDR2 from the germline V gene are MNHEY and SVGEGT.

This clone was seen many times. Read data end 3 residues before the CDR3 end; the end is taken from the germline J gene. V and J are TRBV6-2 or TRBV6-3 and TRBJ2-1; 10 positions match TRBD2. J gave up 8 bases and V 7 bases, and 5 bases lay outside the gene matches. The CDR3 spans 13 residues. Germline assignment: CDR1 MNHEY and CDR2 SVGEGT. The CDR3 spells CASTLAGVYEQFF. The sequenced part of the CDR3 DNA is TGTGCCAGCACGCTAGCGGGAGTATATGAG.

This clone was seen many times. The CDR3 goes on 3 residues after the read ends, and that part is filled in from the germline J gene. The chain recombines TRBV5-4 with TRBJ2-7, with TRBD2 matching 12 bases. The CDR3 spans 16 residues. V was pared by 7 bases and J by 1 base, with 9 bases of the junction left unmatched. Germline V gene sequence: CDR1 SGHNT, CDR2 YYREEE (reference sequence). CDR3: CASSSGRARFSYEQYF. The sequenced CDR3 bases are TGTGCCAGCTCTAGCGGGAGGGCCAGGTTTTCCTACGAG.

Comment on this clone: The read gets to within 3 residues of the CDR3 end, and the germline J gene fills in the rest. V gene TRBV18 combines with J gene TRBJ2-3; D remains unclear. There are 14 residues in the CDR3. Germline V gene sequence: CDR1 KGHSH, CDR2 LQKENI. The germline V and J ends were trimmed by 2 bases and 2 bases, with 8 bases remaining between them. CDR3 amino acids: CASSPTEFTDTQYF. CDR3 DNA (partial): TGTGCCAGCTCACCAACAGAGTTCACAGATACG.

This clone was found a few times. Read data end 3 residues before the CDR3 end; the end is taken from the germline J gene. This chain joins TRBV5-5 and TRBJ2-4; D is uncertain. Trimming cost V 6 bases and J 0 bases, with 13 bases left between them. Germline V gives CDR1 SGHKS, CDR2 YYEKEE (reference sequence). This CDR3 has 15 residues. CDR3 DNA, as far as it was read: TGTGCCAGCACCCTAAACTCCCTAGCCAAAAACATT. Translated, it gives CASTLNSLAKNI. In full, the CDR3 reads CASTLNSLAKNIQYF.

This clone was recorded many times. The read ends 3 residues shy of where the CDR3 ends; the end is completed using the germline J gene. The rearrangement joins TRBV18 to TRBJ1-1, with no clear D. Between the trimmed V and J ends, which lost 7 bases and 6 bases, there was a span of 15 bases. CDR3 size: 13 residues. The germline V gene has CDR1 KGHSH and CDR2 LQKENI. The covered CDR3 bases are TGTGCCAGCTTATTAATGAGGGTTTCTGAA. Its translation: CASLLMRVSE. In full, the CDR3 reads CASLLMRVSEAFF. Filled out from reference TRBV18 and TRBJ1-1, the complete variable domain reads NAGVMQNPRHLVRRRGQEARLRCSPMKGHSHVYWYRQLPEEGLKFMVYLQKENIIDESGMPKERFSAEFPKEGPSILRIQQVVRGDSAAYFCASLLMRVSEAFFGQGTRLTVV.

This clone has just a few counts. The sequenced fragment ends 3 residues before the CDR3 boundary, so the rest is inferred from the germline J gene. This chain links TRBV19 with TRBJ2-7; TRBD2 agrees at 10 bases. Trimming at V came to 5 bases and at J to 3 bases, leaving 7 bases not matched to a gene. The CDR3 is 15 amino acids. The germline V gene encodes CDR1 LNHDA and CDR2 SQIVND (reference sequence). The CDR3 spells CASSAGTSDYYEQYF. Partial CDR3 DNA: TGTGCCAGTAGTGCAGGGACTAGCGATTACTACGAG.

This clone has only a few counts. The sequenced fragment ends 3 residues before the CDR3 boundary, so the rest is inferred from the germline J gene. The V call is TRBV19, the J call TRBJ2-2, with no clear D. Trimming shortened V by 0 bases and J by 4 bases, and 12 bases separated the two germline ends. Germline lookup yields CDR1 LNHDA and CDR2 SQIVND (reference sequence). This CDR3 is 16 amino acids long. The covered CDR3 bases are TGTGCCAGTAGTATAGATCTATCTAGAGGCACCGGGGAG. Its translation is CASSIDLSRGTGE. The complete CDR3 protein is CASSIDLSRGTGELFF. The variable domain in full, with the rest retrieved from reference TRBV19 and TRBJ2-2, is DGGITQSPKYLFRKEGQNVTLSCEQNLNHDAMYWYRQDPGQGLRLIYYSQIVNDFQKGDIAEGYSVSREKKESFPLTVTSAQKNPTAFYLCASSIDLSRGTGELFFGEGSRLTVL.

This clone was counted a few times. The CDR3 end lies 3 residues beyond the end of the read and is filled in from the germline J gene. V gene TRBV19 combines with J gene TRBJ1-2; tentatively, D is TRBD1 (6 bases). Looked up from germline, CDR1 is LNHDA and CDR2 is SQIVND (reference sequence). The CDR3 covers 15 residues. The germline V and J ends were trimmed by 7 bases and 1 base, with 16 bases remaining between them. The part of the CDR3 DNA that was read is TGTGCCAGTAATGGCAGGGGAAGGTATAACTATGGC. It codes for CASNGRGRYNYG. The full CDR3 protein is CASNGRGRYNYGYTF.

The CDR3 loop is CASSLRLIPQETQYF. CDR3 bases read: TGTGCCAGCAGCTTAAGACTAATTCCGCAAGAGACC. The J gene is TRBJ2-5, the V gene TRBV7-9; D is possibly TRBD2 (5 bases). The sequence runs out 3 residues before the end of the CDR3; the remainder is reconstructed from the germline J gene. From germline, CDR1 is SEHNR and CDR2 FQNEAQ (reference sequence). The CDR3 has 15 amino acids. The ends were cut back, 2 bases at V and 2 bases at J, with 12 bases in the middle.

About this clone itself: The read finishes 3 residues shy of the CDR3 end, and the germline J gene is used to complete it. The gene calls are TRBV19 and TRBJ2-5; a weak D match, TRBD2 (5 bases). Germline-derived CDR1 and CDR2 are LNHDA and SQIVND (reference sequence). The CDR3 sequence is 11 residues long. V lost 11 bases and J lost 5, with 12 bases in between. The chain's CDR3 is CASAVGETQYF. CDR3 DNA (partial): TGTGCCTCAGCGGTAGGGGAGACC.

This clone was picked up many times. The read comes to an end 3 residues before the CDR3 does, leaving the germline J gene to fill in the end. The gene calls are TRBV19 and TRBJ1-2; D might be TRBD1 (5 bases). The V end lost 5 bases, the J end lost 7 bases, and 17 bases lay between the germline ends. Germline-derived CDR1 and CDR2 are LNHDA and SQIVND (reference sequence). The CDR3 spans 14 residues. CDR3 DNA (partial): TGTGCCAGTAGTTTACCCAGGGTGGCAGGTGGC. Protein product: CASSLPRVAGG. Given in full, the CDR3 is CASSLPRVAGGYTF.

There are many counts of this clone. The CDR3 end is not reached by the read, which stops 3 residues before it; the germline J gene fills it in. This chain uses TRBV5-1 with TRBJ1-4; D is perhaps TRBD1 (6 bases). Germline-derived CDR1 and CDR2 are SGHRS and YFSETQ. Trimming took off 2 bases at V and 3 bases at J, with 8 bases between the two ends. The CDR3 length is 14 residues. The CDR3 DNA, read in part, is TGCGCCAGCAGCTTTTCAGGGGCTAATGAAAAA. This sequence encodes CASSFSGANEK. The full CDR3 sequence reads CASSFSGANEKLFF.

This clone was counted between two and nine times. Read coverage stops 3 residues before the CDR3 terminus; the germline J gene supplies the remainder. The chain recombines TRBV5-1 with TRBJ2-3, with 8 bases aligning to TRBD1. CDR1 and CDR2 (germline): SGHRS, YFSETQ. This CDR3 comprises 15 residues. Trimming cost V 4 bases and J 2 bases; bases outside gene matches: 6. The CDR3 here is CASSHLTGATDTQYF. CDR3 DNA (partial): TGCGCCAGCAGCCACCTGACAGGGGCCACAGATACG.

Turning to this clone: Read sequence stops 3 residues before the CDR3 end, and the germline J gene provides the missing end. The V and J genes are TRBV20-1 and TRBJ1-3; D perhaps matches TRBD1 (5 bases). The CDR3 consists of 14 residues. Deletions cut 2 bases from V and 4 bases from J, with 12 bases between. Looked up from germline, CDR1 is DFQATT and CDR2 is SNEGSKA (reference sequence). The part of the CDR3 DNA that was read is TGCAGTGCTAGACCCGGGGGACCAGGAAACACC. It translates to CSARPGGPGNT. The full CDR3 is CSARPGGPGNTIYF.

This chain's CDR3 is CASSIGMGQGAEAFF. CDR3 bases read: TGTGCCAGTAGTATCGGGATGGGACAGGGGGCTGAA. The V call is TRBV19, the J call TRBJ1-1, with TRBD1 identical over 11 bases. The read is 3 residues too short to cover the CDR3 end, so that end is filled in from the germline J gene. CDR1 and CDR2 (germline): LNHDA, SQIVND (reference sequence). The V segment lost 3 bases and the J segment 6 bases; nucleotides outside the gene matches: 6. The CDR3 length is 15 residues.

This clone was recorded a few times. The sequenced fragment ends 3 residues before the CDR3 boundary, so the rest is inferred from the germline J gene. The V call is TRBV18, the J call TRBJ1-1; D is perhaps TRBD1 (5 bases). The CDR3 is made up of 15 amino acids. Germline assignment: CDR1 KGHSH and CDR2 LQKENI. Between the trimmed V and J ends, which lost 3 bases and 0 bases, there was a span of 11 bases. Here the CDR3 reads CASSPHLGVNTEAFF. The CDR3 bases that were read are TGTGCCAGCTCACCCCACTTAGGGGTGAACACTGAA.

Only a few counts were recorded for this clone. The read gets to within 3 residues of the CDR3 end, and the germline J gene fills in the rest. The chain recombines TRBV18 with TRBJ1-1; D is unclear. Trimming took off 1 base at V and 6 bases at J, with 6 bases between the two ends. The CDR3 contains 12 residues. Germline V gene sequence: CDR1 KGHSH, CDR2 LQKENI. The CDR3 here is CASSPQGPEAFF. The sequenced part of the CDR3 DNA is TGTGCCAGCTCACCACAGGGCCCTGAA.

This clone was counted only a few times. The CDR3: CSVERKGPYGYTF. The CDR3 bases that were read are TGCAGCGTTGAAAGGAAAGGGCCCTATGGC. V gene TRBV29-1 combines with J gene TRBJ1-2; D is undetermined. The read is 3 residues too short to cover the CDR3 end, so that end is filled in from the germline J gene. Between the trimmed V and J ends, which lost 2 bases and 4 bases, there was a span of 11 bases. The germline CDR1 and CDR2 sequences are SQVTM and ANQGSEA. The CDR3 contains 13 residues. Combining the CDR3 with reference TRBV29-1 and TRBJ1-2 gives the whole variable domain SAVISQKPSRDICQRGTSLTIQCQVDSQVTMMFWYRQQPGQSLTLIATANQGSEATYESGFVIDKFPISRPNLTFSTLTVSNMSPEDSSIYLCSVERKGPYGYTFGSGTRLTVV.

In this sample, this clone turned up many times. The CDR3 protein is CSVGTGSVEAFF. Incomplete CDR3 DNA: TGCAGCGTTGGTACGGGTTCAGTTGAA. This chain links TRBV29-1 with TRBJ1-1, with D uncertain. Read coverage stops 3 residues before the CDR3 terminus; the germline J gene supplies the remainder. Germline loops: CDR1 SQVTM, CDR2 ANQGSEA. This CDR3 is 12 amino acids long. Trimming pared 4 bases from V and 7 bases from J, leaving 13 bases between.